These 26 T cell receptor beta chains came from one sample sequenced in a study of blood T cell repertoires in COVID-19. The table came from immunoSEQ multiplex PCR; TCRdb's copy has only in-frame clones and leaves some out. This table has roughly 170,000 clones, around 85% appearing once. The material sequenced was peripheral blood. These receptors all come from a man aged 70-80 years with active or convalescent COVID-19.

This clone was picked up many times. The rearrangement links TRBV2 to TRBJ2-1; D might be TRBD2 (5 bases). Trimming left V 6 bases short and J 10 bases short, with 22 bases between. This CDR3 spans 15 amino acids. Germline values: CDR1 SNHLY, CDR2 FYNNEI. CDR3 coding DNA: TGTGCCAGCAGCAACCGGGATTCCCCCCTTGGGGAGCAGTTCTTC. It encodes CASSNRDSPLGEQFF.

V is TRBV7-2 and J is TRBJ2-7; unclear D gene. The CDR3 spans 15 residues. The germline V gene has CDR1 SGHTA and CDR2 FQGNSA. V gave up 2 bases and J gave up 0 bases, with 11 bases separating them. CDR3 sequence reads: CASSLNGGSSYEQYF. The CDR3 nucleotides are TGTGCCAGCAGCTTAAACGGCGGAAGCTCCTACGAGCAGTACTTC.

This chain joins TRBV2 and TRBJ2-2; D not resolved. This CDR3 comprises 15 residues. V lost 3 bases to trimming and J lost 6 bases, with 14 bases between them. Germline loops: CDR1 SNHLY, CDR2 FYNNEI. The CDR3 is CASSDPKILPGELFF. The CDR3 nucleotides read TGTGCCAGCAGTGACCCCAAGATTCTACCCGGGGAGCTGTTTTTT.

This sequence joins TRBV11-2 and TRBJ2-5; 9 positions agree with TRBD1. The CDR3 has 15 amino acids. CDR1 and CDR2 from the germline V gene are SGHAT and FQNNGV. The J segment lost 5 bases and the V segment lost 5 bases, leaving 9 bases of the junction unmatched. As DNA, the CDR3 is TGTGCCAGCAGCAAGACCGGGACAGGGCGGGAGACCCAGTACTTC. Translation: CASSKTGTGRETQYF. Full variable domain (missing parts from reference TRBV11-2 and TRBJ2-5): EAGVAQSPRYKIIEKRQSVAFWCNPISGHATLYWYQQILGQGPKLLIQFQNNGVVDDSQLPKDRFSAERLKGVDSTLKIQPAKLEDSAVYLCASSKTGTGRETQYFGPGTRLLVL.

This clone was observed a handful of times. This chain links TRBV5-8 with TRBJ2-2; 8 positions agree with TRBD1. The V gene end was trimmed by 3 bases and the J gene end by 4 bases; junction bases not matched to a gene: 2. Germline assignment: CDR1 SGHTS and CDR2 YDEGEE. CDR3 length equals 14 residues. CDR3 amino acids: CASSYDRGTGELFF. The CDR3 DNA follows: TGTGCCAGCAGCTACGACAGGGGCACCGGGGAGCTGTTTTTT.

The chain combines TRBV18 with TRBJ1-1; D not resolved. The CDR3 has 14 residues. CDR1 is KGHSH, CDR2 LQKENI, per germline. V lost 3 bases and J 1 base, leaving 9 bases between the germline ends. CDR3 nucleotides: TGTGCCAGCTCACCTTTACAGTGGAACACTGAAGCTTTCTTT. Residues: CASSPLQWNTEAFF.

The V gene is TRBV7-2, the J gene TRBJ2-3; D gene unclear. V was clipped by 5 bases and J by 6 bases, with 18 bases between them. This CDR3 comprises 15 residues. Germline values: CDR1 SGHTA, CDR2 FQGNSA. The CDR3 is CASSLSESFSDTQYF. In nucleotides, the CDR3 is TGTGCCAGCAGCCTAAGCGAGTCTTTTTCTGATACGCAGTATTTT. Using reference TRBV7-2 and TRBJ2-3 for the parts outside the CDR3, the full variable domain is GAGVSQSPSNKVTEKGKDVELRCDPISGHTALYWYRQSLGQGLEFLIYFQGNSAPDKSGLPSDRFSAERTGGSVSTLTIQRTQQEDSAVYLCASSLSESFSDTQYFGPGTRLTVL.

This clone came up once. J is TRBJ1-1 and V is TRBV2, with 7 positions matching TRBD1. Germline-derived CDR1 and CDR2 are SNHLY and FYNNEI. V lost 6 bases, J lost 1 base, and 11 bases stayed unmatched. There are 16 residues in the CDR3. The DNA for the CDR3 is TGTGCCAGCAGCACCTCGGGGGACAGAACGAACACTGAAGCTTTCTTT. Protein sequence: CASSTSGDRTNTEAFF.

The chain joins TRBV18 to TRBJ1-3, with a weak D call TRBD1 (5 bases). CDR3 size: 16 residues. The germline V and J ends were trimmed by 3 bases and 0 bases, with 12 bases remaining between them. Germline CDR1 KGHSH, CDR2 LQKENI. CDR3 nucleotide sequence: TGTGCCAGCTCACCTGGTGGGGCCCTCTCTGGAAACACCATATATTTT. Its protein product is CASSPGGALSGNTIYF.

The genes are TRBV7-8 and TRBJ2-3; tentatively, D is TRBD2 (6 bases). The CDR3 runs to 16 residues. From germline, CDR1 is SGHVS and CDR2 FQNEAQ. V gave up 5 bases and J gave up 0 bases, with 15 bases separating them. CDR3 nucleotides: TGTGCCAGCAGCCCCTCGGCGGGGCCTAGCACAGATACGCAGTATTTT. Encoded protein: CASSPSAGPSTDTQYF.

This clone was seen more than once but under ten times. The chain recombines TRBV6-5 with TRBJ1-2; D not resolved. Trimming removed 4 bases at V and 4 bases at J, with 13 bases between. Germline lookup yields CDR1 MNHEY and CDR2 SVGAGI. The CDR3 length is 14 residues. CDR3 DNA: TGTGCCAGCAGTTCCGAGGGAGGTGGCTATGGCTACACCTTC. Amino acids: CASSSEGGGYGYTF.

V is TRBV15 and J is TRBJ2-5, with 7 bases identical to TRBD1. The ends lost 1 base at V and 1 base at J; junction bases unmatched: 9. CDR1 is LNHNV, CDR2 YYDKDF, per germline (reference sequence). CDR3 size: 17 residues. CDR3 coding DNA: TGTGCCACCAGCAGAGGCATATCCAGACAGGGCCAAGAGACCCAGTACTTC. Protein: CATSRGISRQGQETQYF.

The chain links TRBV18 to TRBJ1-6; no reliable D call. The CDR3 sequence is 18 residues long. Trimming removed 3 bases at V and 0 bases at J, with 15 bases between. The germline gives CDR1 KGHSH, CDR2 LQKENI. The CDR3 DNA follows: TGTGCCAGCTCACCTTCCCCGTCTAGGAGCTCCTATAATTCACCCCTCCACTTT. It is translated as CASSPSPSRSSYNSPLHF. The full variable domain, completed using reference TRBV18 and TRBJ1-6, is NAGVMQNPRHLVRRRGQEARLRCSPMKGHSHVYWYRQLPEEGLKFMVYLQKENIIDESGMPKERFSAEFPKEGPSILRIQQVVRGDSAAYFCASSPSPSRSSYNSPLHFGNGTRLTVT.

V gene TRBV7-9 combines with J gene TRBJ1-1; D is possibly TRBD1 (6 bases). Trimming took off 3 bases at V and 1 base at J, with 12 bases between the two ends. CDR3 length: 15 residues. CDR1 is SEHNR and CDR2 is FQNEAQ in the germline V gene (reference sequence). CDR3 nucleotide sequence: TGTGCCAGCAGCTTGGGACACGGGCCGAACACTGAAGCTTTCTTT. It is translated as CASSLGHGPNTEAFF. The full variable domain, rest sourced from reference TRBV7-9 and TRBJ1-1, is DTGVSQNPRHKITKRGQNVTFRCDPISEHNRLYWYRQTLGQGPEFLTYFQNEAQLEKSRLLSDRFSAERPKGSFSTLEIQRTEQGDSAMYLCASSLGHGPNTEAFFGQGTRLTVV.

The genes are TRBV6-1 and TRBJ1-1; 10 bases map to TRBD1. Germline assignment: CDR1 MNHNS and CDR2 SASEGT. V was pared by 7 bases and J by 5 bases, with 10 bases of the junction left unmatched. The CDR3 is 15 amino acids. The CDR3 coding sequence is TGTGCCAGCAACACCCTGGGACAGGGGAGGACTGAAGCTTTCTTT. Protein product: CASNTLGQGRTEAFF.

The CDR3 here is CASSSPAGRAQPQHF. The CDR3 region has the DNA TGTGCCAGCAGTTCCCCCGCAGGCAGGGCTCAGCCCCAGCATTTT. The chain carries TRBV28 and TRBJ1-5; tentative D call: TRBD1 (5 bases). V was shortened by 4 bases and J by 6 bases, with 16 bases between the two germline ends. Germline CDR1 and CDR2: MDHEN and SYDVKM. This CDR3 has 15 residues.

V usage is TRBV5-1 and J usage is TRBJ1-6; D is uncertain. This CDR3 region has 12 residues. V lost 6 bases to trimming and J lost 10 bases, with 11 bases between them. Germline loops: CDR1 SGHRS, CDR2 YFSETQ. The CDR3 DNA reads as TGCGCCAGCACCAAACCGGGGTCACCCCTCCACTTT. Encoded protein: CASTKPGSPLHF.

V usage is TRBV7-2 and J usage is TRBJ2-3; possible D gene TRBD1, 5 bases. V lost 3 bases and J 6 bases, leaving 7 bases between the germline ends. This CDR3 comprises 12 residues. The germline gives CDR1 SGHTA, CDR2 FQGNSA. The CDR3 sequence is CASSLGRDTQYF. The CDR3, as DNA: TGTGCCAGCAGCTTGGGGCGGGATACGCAGTATTTT.

The genes are TRBV7-2 and TRBJ1-1; 7 bases fit TRBD1. The germline CDR1 and CDR2 sequences are SGHTA and FQGNSA. The trim removed 5 bases at V and 0 bases at J, leaving 3 bases unmatched. There are 14 residues in the CDR3. CDR3 DNA: TGTGCCAGCAGCGTGGGACAGCTGAACACTGAAGCTTTCTTT. Its protein product is CASSVGQLNTEAFF.

The rearrangement uses TRBV7-2 and TRBJ1-2; D ambiguous. Trimming left V 0 bases short and J 3 bases short, with 8 bases between. Germline V gene sequence: CDR1 SGHTA, CDR2 FQGNSA. This CDR3 has 14 residues. The CDR3 protein is CASSLAATDYGYTF. CDR3 nucleotides: TGTGCCAGCAGCTTAGCGGCCACAGACTATGGCTACACCTTC.

The gene calls are TRBV5-1 and TRBJ1-5, with D possibly TRBD1 on 5 matching bases. The CDR3 runs 14 residues. Germline values: CDR1 SGHRS, CDR2 YFSETQ. V gave up 0 bases and J gave up 5 bases, with 9 bases separating them. The CDR3 DNA reads TGCGCCAGCAGCTTGGACGGACAAGATCAGCCCCAGCATTTT. This translates into CASSLDGQDQPQHF.

The chain joins TRBV7-2 to TRBJ1-1; 7 bases fit TRBD1. Germline lookup yields CDR1 SGHTA and CDR2 FQGNSA. The CDR3 spans 18 residues. V was pared by 1 base and J by 4 bases, with 15 bases of the junction left unmatched. Here the CDR3 DNA reads TGTGCCAGCAGCTTAGGCCCCGTTGGCAGGGGGGTAAGCACTGAAGCTTTCTTT. It is translated as CASSLGPVGRGVSTEAFF.

The rearrangement uses TRBV7-2 and TRBJ2-4, with 10 positions matching TRBD1. Per the germline V gene, CDR1 is SGHTA and CDR2 is FQGNSA. The CDR3 sequence is 18 residues long. Trimming at V came to 3 bases and at J to 3 bases, leaving 11 bases not matched to a gene. CDR3 nucleotide sequence: TGTGCCAGCAGCTTTTCCGGGACAGGGGTTGTGGGCAAAAACATTCAGTACTTC. Its protein product is CASSFSGTGVVGKNIQYF. The variable domain in full, completed from reference TRBV7-2 and TRBJ2-4, reads GAGVSQSPSNKVTEKGKDVELRCDPISGHTALYWYRQSLGQGLEFLIYFQGNSAPDKSGLPSDRFSAERTGGSVSTLTIQRTQQEDSAVYLCASSFSGTGVVGKNIQYFGAGTRLSVL.

The chain links TRBV25-1 to TRBJ2-5, with 9 bases that match TRBD1. The germline CDR1 and CDR2 sequences are MGHDK and SYGVNS. This CDR3 is 16 amino acids long. J gave up 2 bases and V 1 base, and 5 bases lay outside the gene matches. CDR3 loop: CASSELGDREQETQYF. CDR3 coding DNA: TGTGCCAGCAGTGAATTGGGGGACAGGGAACAAGAGACCCAGTACTTC.

This chain connects TRBV11-2 to TRBJ1-2; maybe TRBD1 (6 bases). This CDR3 region has 15 residues. V was trimmed by 5 bases and J by 2 bases, leaving 15 bases between them. The germline V gene has CDR1 SGHAT and CDR2 FQNNGV. The CDR3 nucleotides read TGTGCCAGCAGCCCCGGGACACTTCAGAACTATGGCTACACCTTC. Amino acids: CASSPGTLQNYGYTF. The full variable domain, with the rest looked up from reference TRBV11-2 and TRBJ1-2, is EAGVAQSPRYKIIEKRQSVAFWCNPISGHATLYWYQQILGQGPKLLIQFQNNGVVDDSQLPKDRFSAERLKGVDSTLKIQPAKLEDSAVYLCASSPGTLQNYGYTFGSGTRLTVV.

This clone occurred a few times. CDR3 DNA sequence: TGCGCCAGCAGCCAATCCGGGGGTGAGAATCAGCCCCAGCATTTT. Translation gives CASSQSGGENQPQHF. The gene calls are TRBV4-3 and TRBJ1-5; D possibly corresponds to TRBD1 (5 bases). Germline V gene sequence: CDR1 LGHNA, CDR2 YSLEER. V shed 2 bases and J shed 4 bases, with 12 bases lying between them. This CDR3 comprises 15 residues.